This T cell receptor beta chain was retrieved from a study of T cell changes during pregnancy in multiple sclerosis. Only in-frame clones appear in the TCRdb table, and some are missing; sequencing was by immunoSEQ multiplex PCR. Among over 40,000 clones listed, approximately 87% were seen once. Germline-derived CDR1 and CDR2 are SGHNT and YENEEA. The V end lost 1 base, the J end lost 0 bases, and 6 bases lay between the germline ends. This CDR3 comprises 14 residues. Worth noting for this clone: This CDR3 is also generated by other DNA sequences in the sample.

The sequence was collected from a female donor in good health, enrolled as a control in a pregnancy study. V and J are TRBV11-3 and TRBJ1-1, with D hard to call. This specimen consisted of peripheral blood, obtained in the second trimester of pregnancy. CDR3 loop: CASSLGQMNTEAFF. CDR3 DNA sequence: TGTGCCAGCAGCTTAGGACAAATGAACACTGAAGCTTTCTTT.